A single sample gave rise to the 3 T cell receptor beta chains below, sequenced in a study of cytomegalovirus exposure and HLA in healthy donors. Measured with immunoSEQ multiplex PCR; TCRdb has only the in-frame clones, and not every one. The sample shows fewer than 350,000 clones, 85% to 90% of them seen only once. Sequencing used PBMCs. Every receptor here comes from a woman under 30 in good health and CMV-seronegative.

This clone turned up a few times. The chain recombines TRBV28 with TRBJ1-1; a possible D gene is TRBD1 (6 bases). Germline CDR1 MDHEN, CDR2 SYDVKM. With 3 bases removed from V and 5 bases from J, the gap between germline ends came to 7 bases. CDR3 length equals 12 residues. CDR3 loop: CASSLGQTEAFF. CDR3 DNA sequence: TGTGCCAGCAGTTTGGGACAAACTGAAGCTTTCTTT.

V is TRBV4-1 and J is TRBJ2-3; 16 nucleotides align to TRBD2. Trimming cost V 2 bases and J 4 bases; bases outside gene matches: 6. This CDR3 contains 18 residues. Germline V CDR1 and CDR2: MGHRA, YSYEKL. The CDR3 protein is CASSQLGLAGGPADTQYF. CDR3 sequence (DNA): TGCGCCAGCAGCCAATTGGGACTAGCGGGAGGGCCTGCAGATACGCAGTATTTT.

J is TRBJ2-1 and V is TRBV21-1; the table assigns TRBD2, which was not confirmed against the DNA. TRBV21-1 corresponds to a pseudogene. The CDR3 is 19 residues long. DNA for the CDR3: TGTGCCAGCAGCATTGGGACTAGCGGACTATACAGCTCCTACAATGAGCAGTTCTTC. It codes for CASSIGTSGLYSSYNEQFF.